What follows describes a single T cell receptor (beta chain). Its antigen is not identified. This record comes from a study of cytomegalovirus exposure and HLA in healthy donors. Study findings and constraints: High sensitivity and specificity were reportedly achieved when the classifier diagnosed cytomegalovirus status. Associated with cytomegalovirus, according to the listing, were around 160 TCR beta chains.

Trimming cost V 4 bases and J 4 bases; bases outside gene matches: 12. Germline CDR1 reads SGHNT; CDR2 reads YYREEE (reference sequence). This CDR3 has 17 residues. Here immunoSEQ multiplex PCR was the method, and the copy in TCRdb shows in-frame clones only, minus some. The sample records 100,000 or so clones, about 88% being singletons. The clonotype originates from a woman between 18 and 29 years old in good health and CMV-seropositive. The genes are TRBV5-4 and TRBJ2-7, with 12 bases identical to TRBD2. Sequenced input: PBMCs. CDR3 protein: CASSPGLAGSVAYEQYF. CDR3 sequence (DNA): TGTGCCAGCAGCCCGGGACTAGCGGGTTCAGTTGCGTACGAGCAGTACTTC.